The count of the clone carrying this TCR beta chain is one. This specimen belongs to a study of blood T cell repertoires in COVID-19. For the study at large: Acute and convalescent COVID-19 specimens originated in the United States, Italy and Spain.

TCRdb keeps only in-frame clones here, not all; method: immunoSEQ multiplex PCR. The sample yields about 140,000 clones, 70% to 90% seen once. The V gene's germline CDR1 is SEHNR and CDR2 FQNEAQ (reference sequence). CDR3 length: 14 residues. With 11 bases removed from V and 4 bases from J, the gap between germline ends came to 20 bases. This clonotype was obtained from a woman aged 45-65 years with acute COVID-19. The rearrangement uses TRBV7-9 and TRBJ2-5; TRBD1 is a possible D gene (6 bases). Material for sequencing was PBMCs or T cells enriched from blood (not recorded which). The CDR3 loop reads CAVEGGVMGETQYF. The CDR3 DNA sequence: TGTGCCGTCGAAGGGGGAGTAATGGGAGAGACCCAGTACTTC.